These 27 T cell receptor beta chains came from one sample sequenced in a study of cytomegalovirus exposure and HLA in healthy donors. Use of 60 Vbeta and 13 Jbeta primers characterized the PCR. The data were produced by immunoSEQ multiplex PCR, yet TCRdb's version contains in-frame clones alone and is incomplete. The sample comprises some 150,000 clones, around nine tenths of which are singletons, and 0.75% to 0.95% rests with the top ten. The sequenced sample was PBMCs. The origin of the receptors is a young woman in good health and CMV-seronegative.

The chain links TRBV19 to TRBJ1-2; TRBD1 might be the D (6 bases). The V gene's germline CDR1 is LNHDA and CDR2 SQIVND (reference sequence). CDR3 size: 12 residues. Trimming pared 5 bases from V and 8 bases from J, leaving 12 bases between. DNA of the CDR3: TGTGCCAGTAGTGCCAGGGGTGGGGGCTACACCTTC. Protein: CASSARGGGYTF.

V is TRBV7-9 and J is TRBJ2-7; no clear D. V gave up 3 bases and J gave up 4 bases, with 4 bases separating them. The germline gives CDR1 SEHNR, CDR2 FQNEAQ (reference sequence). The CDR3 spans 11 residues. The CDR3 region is CASSFEYEQYF. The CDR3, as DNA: TGTGCCAGCAGCTTTGAGTACGAGCAGTACTTC. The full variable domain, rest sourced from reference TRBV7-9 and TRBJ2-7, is DTGVSQNPRHKITKRGQNVTFRCDPISEHNRLYWYRQTLGQGPEFLTYFQNEAQLEKSRLLSDRFSAERPKGSFSTLEIQRTEQGDSAMYLCASSFEYEQYFGPGTRLTVT.

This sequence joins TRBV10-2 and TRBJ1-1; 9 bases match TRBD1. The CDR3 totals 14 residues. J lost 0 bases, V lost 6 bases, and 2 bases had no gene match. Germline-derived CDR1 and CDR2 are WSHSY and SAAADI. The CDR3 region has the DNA TGCGCCAGCAGCCGACAGGGGGTGAACACTGAAGCTTTCTTT. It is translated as CASSRQGVNTEAFF.

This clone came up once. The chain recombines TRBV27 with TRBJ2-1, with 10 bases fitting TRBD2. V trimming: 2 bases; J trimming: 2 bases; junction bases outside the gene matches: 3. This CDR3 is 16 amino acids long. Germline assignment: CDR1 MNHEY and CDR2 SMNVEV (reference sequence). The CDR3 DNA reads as TGTGCCAGCAGTTTAAGCGGGAGGGCCCCCTACAATGAGCAGTTCTTC. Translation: CASSLSGRAPYNEQFF.

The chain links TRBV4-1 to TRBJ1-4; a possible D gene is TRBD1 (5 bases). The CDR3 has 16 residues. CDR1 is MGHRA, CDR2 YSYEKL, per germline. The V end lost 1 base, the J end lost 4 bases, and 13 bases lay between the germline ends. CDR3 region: CASSQGDSPRNEKLFF. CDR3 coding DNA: TGCGCCAGCAGCCAAGGTGACAGCCCCCGTAATGAAAAACTGTTTTTT.

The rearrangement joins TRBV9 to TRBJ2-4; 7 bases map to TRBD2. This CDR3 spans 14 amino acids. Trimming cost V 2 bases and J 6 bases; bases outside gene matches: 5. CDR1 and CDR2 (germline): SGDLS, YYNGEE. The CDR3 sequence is CASSVGGGLNIQYF. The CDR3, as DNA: TGTGCCAGCAGCGTGGGGGGGGGTCTAAACATTCAGTACTTC.

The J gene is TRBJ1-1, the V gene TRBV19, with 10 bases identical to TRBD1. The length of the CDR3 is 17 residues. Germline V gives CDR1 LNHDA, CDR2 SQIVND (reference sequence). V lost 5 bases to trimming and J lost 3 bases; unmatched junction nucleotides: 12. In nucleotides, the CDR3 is TGTGCCAGTAGTCCCTGGGCGACAGGGGGCGAGGACACTGAAGCTTTCTTT. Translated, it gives CASSPWATGGEDTEAFF.

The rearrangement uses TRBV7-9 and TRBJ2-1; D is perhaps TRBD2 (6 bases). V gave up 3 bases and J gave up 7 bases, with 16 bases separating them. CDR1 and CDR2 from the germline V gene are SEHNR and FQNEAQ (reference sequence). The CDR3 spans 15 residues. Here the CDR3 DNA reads TGTGCCAGCAGCTTCCGAGCGGGCCCTCGGAATGAGCAGTTCTTC. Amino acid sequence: CASSFRAGPRNEQFF.

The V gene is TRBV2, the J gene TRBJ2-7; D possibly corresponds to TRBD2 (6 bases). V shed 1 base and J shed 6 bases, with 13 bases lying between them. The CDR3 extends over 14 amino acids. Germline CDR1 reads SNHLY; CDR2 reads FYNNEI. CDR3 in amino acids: CASSEGRRGGEQYF. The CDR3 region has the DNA TGTGCCAGCAGTGAAGGCCGGCGGGGAGGCGAGCAGTACTTC.

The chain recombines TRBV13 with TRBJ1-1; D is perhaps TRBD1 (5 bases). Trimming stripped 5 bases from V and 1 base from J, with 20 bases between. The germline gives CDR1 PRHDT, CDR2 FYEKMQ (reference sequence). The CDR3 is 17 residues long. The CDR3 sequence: CASSHISQGLTNTEAFF. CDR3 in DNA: TGTGCCAGCAGCCACATTAGCCAGGGTCTTACGAACACTGAAGCTTTCTTT.

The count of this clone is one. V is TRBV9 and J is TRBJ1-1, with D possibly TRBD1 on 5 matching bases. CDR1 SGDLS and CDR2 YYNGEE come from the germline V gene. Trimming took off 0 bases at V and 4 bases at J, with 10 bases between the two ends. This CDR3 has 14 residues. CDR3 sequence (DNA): TGTGCCAGCAGCGTAGCAACCAGGGCCACTGAAGCTTTCTTT. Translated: CASSVATRATEAFF.

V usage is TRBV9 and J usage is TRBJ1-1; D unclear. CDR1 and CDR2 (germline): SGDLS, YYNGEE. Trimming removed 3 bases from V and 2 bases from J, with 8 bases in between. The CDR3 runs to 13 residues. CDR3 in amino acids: CASSAEKNTEAFF. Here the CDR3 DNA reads TGTGCCAGCAGCGCAGAAAAAAACACTGAAGCTTTCTTT.

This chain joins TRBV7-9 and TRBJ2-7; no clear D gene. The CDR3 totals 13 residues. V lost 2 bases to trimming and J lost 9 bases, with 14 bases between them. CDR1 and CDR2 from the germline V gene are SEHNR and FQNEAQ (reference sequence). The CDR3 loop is CASSLKLQTGQYF. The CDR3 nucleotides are TGTGCCAGCAGCTTAAAATTACAAACGGGGCAGTACTTC.

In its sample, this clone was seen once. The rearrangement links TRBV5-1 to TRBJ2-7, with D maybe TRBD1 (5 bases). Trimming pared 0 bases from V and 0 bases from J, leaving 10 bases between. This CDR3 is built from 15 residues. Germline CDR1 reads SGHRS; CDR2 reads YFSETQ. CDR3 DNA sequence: TGCGCCAGCAGCTTGGGACAGAGTATCTCCTACGAGCAGTACTTC. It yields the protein CASSLGQSISYEQYF.

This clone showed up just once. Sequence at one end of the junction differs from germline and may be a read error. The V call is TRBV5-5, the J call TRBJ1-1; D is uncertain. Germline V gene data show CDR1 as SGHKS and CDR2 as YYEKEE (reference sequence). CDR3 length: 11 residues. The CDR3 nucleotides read TGTGCCAGCAGCTTGGTGGCGGGTCTCGTCTTT. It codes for CASSLVAGLVF.

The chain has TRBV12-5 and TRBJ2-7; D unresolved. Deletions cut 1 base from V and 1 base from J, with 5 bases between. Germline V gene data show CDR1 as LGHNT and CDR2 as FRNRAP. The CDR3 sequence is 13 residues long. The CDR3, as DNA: TGTGCTAGTGGTTTGGAGCCATCCTACGAGCAGTACTTC. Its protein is CASGLEPSYEQYF.

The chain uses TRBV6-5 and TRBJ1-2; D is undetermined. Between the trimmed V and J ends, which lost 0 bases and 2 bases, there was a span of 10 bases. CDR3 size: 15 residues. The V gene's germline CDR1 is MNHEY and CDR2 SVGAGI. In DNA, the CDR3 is TGTGCCAGCAGTTACTCCCGATCGCTAAACTATGGCTACACCTTC. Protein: CASSYSRSLNYGYTF.

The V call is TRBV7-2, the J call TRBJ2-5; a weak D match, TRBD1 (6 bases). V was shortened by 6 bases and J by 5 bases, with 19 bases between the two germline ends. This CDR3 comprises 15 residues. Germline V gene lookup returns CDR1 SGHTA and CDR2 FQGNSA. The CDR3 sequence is CASSLGAKRGETQYF. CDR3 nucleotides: TGTGCCAGCAGTCTAGGGGCAAAGAGGGGGGAGACCCAGTACTTC.

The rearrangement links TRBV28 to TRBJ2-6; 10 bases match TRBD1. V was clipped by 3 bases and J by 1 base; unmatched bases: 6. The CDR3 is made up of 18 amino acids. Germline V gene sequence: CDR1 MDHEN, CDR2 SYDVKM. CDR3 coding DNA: TGTGCCAGCAGTTTCTCCGGACAGGGGGAGTCTGGGGCCAACGTCCTGACTTTC. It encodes CASSFSGQGESGANVLTF.

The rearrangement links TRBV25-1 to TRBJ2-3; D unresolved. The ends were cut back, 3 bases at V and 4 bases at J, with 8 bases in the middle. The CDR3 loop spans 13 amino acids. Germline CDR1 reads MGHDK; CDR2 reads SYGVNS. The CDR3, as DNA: TGTGCCAGCAGTGAGATAGCCGCAGATACGCAGTATTTT. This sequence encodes CASSEIAADTQYF.

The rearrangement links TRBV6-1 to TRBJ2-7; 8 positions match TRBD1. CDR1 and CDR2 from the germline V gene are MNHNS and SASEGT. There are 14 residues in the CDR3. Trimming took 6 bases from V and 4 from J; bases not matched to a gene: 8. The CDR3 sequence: CASSEPGQVYEQYF. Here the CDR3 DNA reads TGTGCCAGCAGCGAGCCGGGACAGGTATACGAGCAGTACTTC.

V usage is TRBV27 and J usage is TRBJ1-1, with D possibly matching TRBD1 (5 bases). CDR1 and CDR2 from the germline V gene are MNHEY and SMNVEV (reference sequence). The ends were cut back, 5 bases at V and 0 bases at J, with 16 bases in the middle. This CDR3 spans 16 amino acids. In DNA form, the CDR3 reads TGTGCCAGCAGTACAAGGCTGGGGCCGATGAACACTGAAGCTTTCTTT. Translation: CASSTRLGPMNTEAFF.

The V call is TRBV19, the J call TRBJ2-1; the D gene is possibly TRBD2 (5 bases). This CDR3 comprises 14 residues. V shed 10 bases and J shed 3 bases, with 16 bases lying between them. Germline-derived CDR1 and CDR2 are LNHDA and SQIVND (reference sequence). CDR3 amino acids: CATTDSPFYNEQFF. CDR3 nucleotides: TGTGCCACAACGGACTCACCCTTCTACAATGAGCAGTTCTTC.

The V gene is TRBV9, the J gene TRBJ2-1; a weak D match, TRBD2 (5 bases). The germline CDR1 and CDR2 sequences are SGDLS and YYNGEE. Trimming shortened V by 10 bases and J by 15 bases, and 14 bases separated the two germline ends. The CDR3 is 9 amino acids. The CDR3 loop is CASGNPSFF. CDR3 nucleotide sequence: TGTGCCTCCGGGAATCCGTCGTTCTTC.

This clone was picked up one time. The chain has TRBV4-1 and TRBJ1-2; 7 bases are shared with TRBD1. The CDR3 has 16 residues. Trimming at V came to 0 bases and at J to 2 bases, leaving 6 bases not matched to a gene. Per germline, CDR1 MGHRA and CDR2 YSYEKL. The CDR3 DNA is TGCGCCAGCAGCCAAGATCCCCCGGGACAGAACTATGGCTACACCTTC. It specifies CASSQDPPGQNYGYTF.

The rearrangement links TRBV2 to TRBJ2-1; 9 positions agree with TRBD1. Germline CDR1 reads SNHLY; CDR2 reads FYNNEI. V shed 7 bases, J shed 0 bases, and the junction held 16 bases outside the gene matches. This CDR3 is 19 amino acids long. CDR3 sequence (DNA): TGTGCCAGCATGAGTAGGGACAGGGCAGCTAGCGGCTCCTACAATGAGCAGTTCTTC. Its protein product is CASMSRDRAASGSYNEQFF.

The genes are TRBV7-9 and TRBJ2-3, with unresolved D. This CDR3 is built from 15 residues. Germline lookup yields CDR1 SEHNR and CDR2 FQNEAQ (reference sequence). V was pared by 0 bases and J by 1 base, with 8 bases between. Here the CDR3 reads CASSLASIGTDTQYF. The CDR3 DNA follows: TGTGCCAGCAGCTTAGCTAGCATAGGCACAGATACGCAGTATTTT.